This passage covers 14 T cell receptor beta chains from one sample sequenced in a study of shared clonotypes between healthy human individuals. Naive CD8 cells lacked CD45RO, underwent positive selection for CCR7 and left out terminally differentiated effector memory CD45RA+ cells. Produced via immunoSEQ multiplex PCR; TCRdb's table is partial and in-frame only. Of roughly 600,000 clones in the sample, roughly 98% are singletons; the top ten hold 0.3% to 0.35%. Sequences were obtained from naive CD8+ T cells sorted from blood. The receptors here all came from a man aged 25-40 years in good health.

CDR3 nucleotides: TGTGCCAGCAGTCCCCCCGCGGGGCTGTCCTACGAGCAGTACTTC. Translating it yields CASSPPAGLSYEQYF. The V gene is TRBV6-5, the J gene TRBJ2-7; the D gene is possibly TRBD2 (6 bases). The CDR3 has 15 residues. Germline CDR1 reads MNHEY; CDR2 reads SVGAGI. V lost 5 bases and J lost 1, with 15 bases in between.

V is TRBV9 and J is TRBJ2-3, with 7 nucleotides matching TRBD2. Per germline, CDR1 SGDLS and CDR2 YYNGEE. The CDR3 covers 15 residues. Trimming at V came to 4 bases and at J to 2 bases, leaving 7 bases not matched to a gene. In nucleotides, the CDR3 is TGTGCCAGCAGCACTAGCGCGCCACACACAGATACGCAGTATTTT. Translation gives CASSTSAPHTDTQYF.

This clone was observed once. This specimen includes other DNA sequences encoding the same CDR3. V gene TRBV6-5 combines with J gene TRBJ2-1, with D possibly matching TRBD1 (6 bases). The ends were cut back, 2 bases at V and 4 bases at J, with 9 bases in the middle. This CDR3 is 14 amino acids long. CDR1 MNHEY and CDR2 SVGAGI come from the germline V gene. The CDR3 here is CASSYQGSYNEQFF. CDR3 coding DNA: TGTGCCAGCAGTTACCAGGGGTCATACAATGAGCAGTTCTTC.

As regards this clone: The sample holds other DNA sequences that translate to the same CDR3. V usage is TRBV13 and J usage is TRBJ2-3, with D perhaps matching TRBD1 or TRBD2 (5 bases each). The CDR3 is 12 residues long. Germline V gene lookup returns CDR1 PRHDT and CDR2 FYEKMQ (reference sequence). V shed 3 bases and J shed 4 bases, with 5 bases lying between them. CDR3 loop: CASSLGADTQYF. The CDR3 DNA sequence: TGTGCCAGCAGCTTGGGGGCAGATACGCAGTATTTT.

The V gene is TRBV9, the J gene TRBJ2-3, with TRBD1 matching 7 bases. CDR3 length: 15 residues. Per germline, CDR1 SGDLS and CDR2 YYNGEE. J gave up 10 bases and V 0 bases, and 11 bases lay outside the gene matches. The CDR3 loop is CASSVGDSSTEAQYF. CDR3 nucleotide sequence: TGTGCCAGCAGCGTAGGGGACAGTAGCACAGAGGCGCAGTATTTT.

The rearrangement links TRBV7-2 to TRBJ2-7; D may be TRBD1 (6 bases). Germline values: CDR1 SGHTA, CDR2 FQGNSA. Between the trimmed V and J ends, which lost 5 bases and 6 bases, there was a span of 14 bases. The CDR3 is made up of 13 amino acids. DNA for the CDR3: TGTGCCAGCAGCCCCTCGACAGGCTCCGAGCAGTACTTC. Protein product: CASSPSTGSEQYF.

CDR3 in DNA: TGCGCCAGCAGCTTGGTAGCGGTGGCCTCCTACGAGCAGTACTTC. It yields the protein CASSLVAVASYEQYF. The rearrangement joins TRBV5-1 to TRBJ2-7, with D possibly matching TRBD2 (6 bases). The CDR3 consists of 15 residues. Germline CDR1 and CDR2: SGHRS and YFSETQ. Trimming stripped 0 bases from V and 0 bases from J, with 10 bases between.

The CDR3 region is CASSERLFNEQFF. The CDR3 bases are TGCGCCAGCAGTGAGAGGCTTTTCAATGAGCAGTTCTTC. This chain links TRBV10-2 with TRBJ2-1; D remains ambiguous. V lost 2 bases and J 6 bases, leaving 8 bases between the germline ends. Germline V lookup: CDR1 WSHSY, CDR2 SAAADI. This CDR3 spans 13 amino acids.

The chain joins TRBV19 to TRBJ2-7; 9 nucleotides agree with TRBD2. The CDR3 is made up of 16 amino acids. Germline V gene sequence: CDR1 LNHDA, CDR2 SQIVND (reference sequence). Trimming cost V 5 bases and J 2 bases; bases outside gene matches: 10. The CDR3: CASSYRAGGSPYEQYF. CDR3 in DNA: TGTGCCAGTAGTTACCGAGCGGGAGGTAGTCCCTACGAGCAGTACTTC.

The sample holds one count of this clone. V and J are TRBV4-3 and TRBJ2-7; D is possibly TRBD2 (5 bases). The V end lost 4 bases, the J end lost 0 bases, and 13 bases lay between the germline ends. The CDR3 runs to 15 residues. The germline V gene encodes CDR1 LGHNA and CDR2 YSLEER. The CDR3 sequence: CASSPGVASSYEQYF. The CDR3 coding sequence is TGCGCCAGCAGCCCCGGGGTGGCCAGCTCCTACGAGCAGTACTTC.

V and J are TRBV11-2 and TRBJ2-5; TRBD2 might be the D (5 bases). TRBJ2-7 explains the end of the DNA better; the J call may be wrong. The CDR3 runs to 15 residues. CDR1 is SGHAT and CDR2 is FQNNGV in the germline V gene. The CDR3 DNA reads TGTGCCAGCAGCTCCCCGCCGCGGGTCCCGGGCGAGCAGTACTTC. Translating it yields CASSSPPRVPGEQYF.

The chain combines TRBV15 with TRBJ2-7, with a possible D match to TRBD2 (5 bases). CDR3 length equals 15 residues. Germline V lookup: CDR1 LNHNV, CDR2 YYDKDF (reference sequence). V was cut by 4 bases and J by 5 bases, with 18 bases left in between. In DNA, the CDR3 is TGTGCCACCAGCACCTTGGGAAGGCTGGGAGACGAGCAGTACTTC. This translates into CATSTLGRLGDEQYF.

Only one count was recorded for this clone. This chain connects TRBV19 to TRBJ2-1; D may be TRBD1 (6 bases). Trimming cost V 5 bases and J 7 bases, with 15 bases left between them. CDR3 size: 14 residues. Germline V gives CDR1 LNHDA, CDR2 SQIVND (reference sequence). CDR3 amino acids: CASSLPDSWNEQFF. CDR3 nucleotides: TGTGCCAGTAGTCTTCCGGACAGTTGGAATGAGCAGTTCTTC.

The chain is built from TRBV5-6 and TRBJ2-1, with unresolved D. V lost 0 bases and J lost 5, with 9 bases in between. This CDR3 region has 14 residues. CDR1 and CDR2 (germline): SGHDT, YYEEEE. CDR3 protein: CASSLGQFHNEQFF. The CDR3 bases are TGTGCCAGCAGCTTGGGTCAGTTTCACAATGAGCAGTTCTTC.